This T cell receptor beta chain derives from a study of blood T cell repertoires in COVID-19. Germline V lookup: CDR1 KGHSH, CDR2 LQKENI. V lost 4 bases and J lost 5, with 21 bases in between. The CDR3 is 17 amino acids. Sequencing was performed with immunoSEQ multiplex PCR; in TCRdb, only in-frame clones are kept and a portion is missing. The data contain approximately 72,000 clones, roughly 87% of them singletons. The chain employs TRBV18 and TRBJ1-5, with D perhaps TRBD1 (6 bases). Sequenced input: peripheral blood. The source is a man aged 50 to 60 with acute or convalescent COVID-19. CDR3 sequence: CASSRLQGDKYYQPQHF. As DNA, the CDR3 is TGTGCCAGCTCACGTCTGCAAGGGGACAAGTACTATCAGCCCCAGCATTTT.